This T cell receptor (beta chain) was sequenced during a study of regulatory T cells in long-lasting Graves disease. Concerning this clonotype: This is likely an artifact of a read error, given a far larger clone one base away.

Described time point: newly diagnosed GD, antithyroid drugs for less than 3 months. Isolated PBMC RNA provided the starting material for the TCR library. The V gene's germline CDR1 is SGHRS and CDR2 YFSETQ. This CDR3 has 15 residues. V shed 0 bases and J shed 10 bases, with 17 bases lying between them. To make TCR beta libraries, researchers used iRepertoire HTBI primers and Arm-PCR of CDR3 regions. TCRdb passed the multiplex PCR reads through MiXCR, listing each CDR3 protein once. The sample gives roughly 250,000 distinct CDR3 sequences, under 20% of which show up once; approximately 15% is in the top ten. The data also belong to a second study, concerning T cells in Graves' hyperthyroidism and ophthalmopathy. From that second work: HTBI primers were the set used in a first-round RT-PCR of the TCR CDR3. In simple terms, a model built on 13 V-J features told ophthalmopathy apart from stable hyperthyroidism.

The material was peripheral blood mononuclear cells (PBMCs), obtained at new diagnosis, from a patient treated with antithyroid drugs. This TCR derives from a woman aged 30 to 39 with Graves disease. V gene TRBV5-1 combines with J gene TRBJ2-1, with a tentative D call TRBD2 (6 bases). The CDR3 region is CASSLVIAGRYEQFF. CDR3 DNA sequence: TGCGCCAGCAGCTTGGTAATCGCAGGGAGGTACGAGCAGTTCTTC.